Below are 18 T cell receptor beta chains sequenced from a single sample in a study of T cells in Graves' hyperthyroidism and ophthalmopathy. TCR beta CDR3 region amplification was performed from RNA transcripts. When the TCR CDR3 underwent first-round RT-PCR, the HTBI primer set was used. TCRdb re-called the multiplex PCR reads with MiXCR, one entry per CDR3 protein. The table includes under 250,000 distinct CDR3 sequences, roughly 22% detected once. The source material was blood. The receptors were gathered from a middle-aged woman with Graves' ophthalmopathy.

This clonotype was recorded at least ten times. The chain carries TRBV11-1 and TRBJ2-6, with D possibly TRBD2 on 7 matching bases. The CDR3 covers 19 residues. Germline V gene data show CDR1 as SGHAT and CDR2 as FQDESV (reference sequence). Trimming pared 3 bases from V and 2 bases from J, leaving 20 bases between. The CDR3 sequence is CASSFFGGGGGAGANVLTF. The CDR3 coding sequence is TGTGCCAGCAGCTTCTTCGGCGGCGGAGGGGGGGCTGGGGCCAACGTCCTGACTTTC.

In its sample, this clonotype was seen many times. The chain has TRBV7-2 and TRBJ2-3; D is unresolved. Germline V lookup: CDR1 SGHTA, CDR2 FQGNSA. This CDR3 spans 12 amino acids. V dropped 5 bases and J dropped 7 bases, with 10 bases sitting between them. The CDR3 DNA sequence: TGTGCCAGCAGCCCACCTGGTTATACGCAGTATTTT. Translation: CASSPPGYTQYF.

Ten or more counts support this clonotype. The CDR3: CASSLLTSDRDGSGELFF. CDR3 DNA sequence: TGTGCCAGCAGTTTACTCACGAGTGACAGGGATGGTTCCGGGGAGCTGTTTTTT. The chain is built from TRBV28 and TRBJ2-2; 7 positions match TRBD1. Trimming removed 2 bases from V and 6 bases from J; junction bases left unmatched: 15. The CDR3 has 18 amino acids. The germline V gene has CDR1 MDHEN and CDR2 SYDVKM. Supplemented by reference TRBV28 and TRBJ2-2, the full variable domain reads DVKVTQSSRYLVKRTGEKVFLECVQDMDHENMFWYRQDPGLGLRLIYFSYDVKMKEKGDIPEGYSVSREKKERFSLILESASTNQTSMYLCASSLLTSDRDGSGELFFGEGSRLTVL.

This clonotype was seen at least ten times. V gene TRBV7-2 combines with J gene TRBJ2-7; no clear D gene. Germline V CDR1 and CDR2: SGHTA, FQGNSA. This CDR3 has 11 residues. Trimming removed 5 bases from V and 3 bases from J, with 5 bases in between. The CDR3 DNA is TGTGCCAGCAGCACCCTCTACGAGCAGTACTTC. Its translation is CASSTLYEQYF.

This clonotype was recorded at least ten times. The rearrangement joins TRBV6-1 to TRBJ2-3; TRBD2 might be the D (6 bases). Germline CDR1 and CDR2: MNHNS and SASEGT. Trimming pared 6 bases from V and 2 bases from J, leaving 12 bases between. The CDR3 is made up of 14 amino acids. The CDR3 region is CASRLSGITDTQYF. The CDR3 coding sequence is TGTGCCAGCAGACTTAGCGGCATCACAGATACGCAGTATTTT.

This clonotype was found many times. The rearrangement links TRBV6-5 to TRBJ2-5; possible D gene TRBD2, 6 bases. Trimming stripped 2 bases from V and 0 bases from J, with 10 bases between. The CDR3 runs 15 residues. Germline V gives CDR1 MNHEY, CDR2 SVGAGI. The CDR3 is CASSYGGEYQETQYF. In nucleotides, the CDR3 is TGTGCCAGCAGTTACGGCGGGGAGTACCAAGAGACCCAGTACTTC.

This clonotype came up many times. The genes are TRBV15 and TRBJ2-2, with D unresolved. The CDR3 length is 13 residues. Germline loops: CDR1 LNHNV, CDR2 YYDKDF (reference sequence). The germline V and J ends were trimmed by 0 bases and 3 bases, with 2 bases remaining between them. The CDR3 region is CATSRDDTGELFF. CDR3 coding DNA: TGTGCCACCAGCAGAGACGACACCGGGGAGCTGTTTTTT. The complete variable domain, with remaining parts taken from reference TRBV15 and TRBJ2-2, reads DAMVIQNPRYQVTQFGKPVTLSCSQTLNHNVMYWYQQKSSQAPKLLFHYYDKDFNNEADTPDNFQSRRPNTSFCFLDIRSPGLGDTAMYLCATSRDDTGELFFGEGSRLTVL.

This clonotype was recorded many times. The chain has TRBV29-1 and TRBJ2-7, with 16 bases aligning to TRBD2. This CDR3 is 16 amino acids long. The germline V gene has CDR1 SQVTM and CDR2 ANQGSEA. V gave up 3 bases and J gave up 4 bases; unmatched junction bases: 6. The CDR3 here is CSVELGTSGRVYEQYF. Here the CDR3 DNA reads TGCAGCGTTGAGTTGGGGACTAGCGGGAGGGTTTACGAGCAGTACTTC.

This clonotype was recorded at least ten times. The J gene is TRBJ2-5, the V gene TRBV28; D gene ambiguous. Trimming took 5 bases from V and 3 from J, leaving 13 bases between them. CDR1 is MDHEN, CDR2 SYDVKM, per germline. This CDR3 is built from 14 residues. Here the CDR3 reads CASSPPGFEETQYF. The CDR3, as DNA: TGTGCCAGCAGTCCCCCCGGGTTCGAAGAGACCCAGTACTTC.

In this sample, this clonotype turned up many times. The chain carries TRBV6-2 or TRBV6-3 and TRBJ1-6, with TRBD1 as a possible D gene (5 bases). Per germline, CDR1 MNHEY and CDR2 SVGEGT. This CDR3 region has 13 residues. The V end lost 10 bases, the J end lost 10 bases, and 17 bases lay between the germline ends. This chain's CDR3 is CATLDILGSPLHF. CDR3 coding DNA: TGTGCCACCTTGGACATCTTGGGGTCACCCCTCCACTTT.

At least ten counts were recorded for this clonotype. The rearrangement joins TRBV28 to TRBJ2-7; TRBD2 matches 9 bases. The J segment lost 9 bases and the V segment lost 2 bases, leaving 8 bases of the junction unmatched. This CDR3 has 14 residues. Germline V gene sequence: CDR1 MDHEN, CDR2 SYDVKM. CDR3 in amino acids: CASSLSGTSSGQYF. DNA of the CDR3: TGTGCCAGCAGTTTAAGCGGGACTAGCTCGGGGCAGTACTTC.

This clonotype was detected ten times or more. The chain couples TRBV28 to TRBJ1-5, with D unclear. The ends were cut back, 6 bases at V and 5 bases at J, with 14 bases in the middle. CDR3 size: 14 residues. Germline values: CDR1 MDHEN, CDR2 SYDVKM. The CDR3 protein is CASRDMTVYQPQHF. DNA for the CDR3: TGTGCCAGCAGAGACATGACGGTATATCAGCCCCAGCATTTT. The whole variable domain, filled in from reference TRBV28 and TRBJ1-5, reads DVKVTQSSRYLVKRTGEKVFLECVQDMDHENMFWYRQDPGLGLRLIYFSYDVKMKEKGDIPEGYSVSREKKERFSLILESASTNQTSMYLCASRDMTVYQPQHFGDGTRLSIL.

This clonotype was observed at least ten times. V gene TRBV29-1 combines with J gene TRBJ2-7, with D uncertain. The CDR3 contains 11 residues. Germline assignment: CDR1 SQVTM and CDR2 ANQGSEA. Between the trimmed V and J ends, which lost 4 bases and 5 bases, there was a span of 9 bases. CDR3 in DNA: TGCAGCGTTGGCCATCCCGACGAGCAGTACTTC. Its protein is CSVGHPDEQYF.

The V gene is TRBV6-2 or TRBV6-3, the J gene TRBJ2-7, with D possibly matching TRBD1 (6 bases). The CDR3 loop spans 15 amino acids. Germline V gene data show CDR1 as MNHEY and CDR2 as SVGEGT. V lost 0 bases and J lost 6, with 15 bases in between. CDR3 residues: CASSYSRGFSREQYF. Here the CDR3 DNA reads TGTGCCAGCAGTTACTCCAGGGGTTTTTCTCGCGAGCAGTACTTC.

The sample holds many counts of this clonotype. The V and J genes are TRBV30 and TRBJ2-2; a weak D match, TRBD2 (6 bases). The ends were cut back, 2 bases at V and 1 base at J, with 14 bases in the middle. CDR1 is GTSNPN and CDR2 is SVGIG in the germline V gene (reference sequence). The CDR3 covers 16 residues. Here the CDR3 reads CAWSLPRDWNTGELFF. The CDR3 region has the DNA TGTGCCTGGAGTCTCCCGCGGGACTGGAACACCGGGGAGCTGTTTTTT.

This clonotype has more than one count but fewer than ten. The gene calls are TRBV6-1 and TRBJ2-5; 7 bases are shared with TRBD2. Germline CDR1 reads MNHNS; CDR2 reads SASEGT. V lost 5 bases, J lost 5 bases, and 14 bases stayed unmatched. CDR3 length: 16 residues. This chain's CDR3 is CASSTKGLPAGETQYF. As DNA, the CDR3 is TGTGCCAGCAGTACCAAGGGACTACCGGCGGGGGAGACCCAGTACTTC.

The gene calls are TRBV10-3 and TRBJ1-1, with D unclear. The CDR3 is 13 residues long. V was pared by 5 bases and J by 3 bases, with 10 bases between. Germline V gene sequence: CDR1 ENHRY, CDR2 SYGVKD. CDR3: CAISREADTEAFF. CDR3 bases: TGTGCCATCAGTCGCGAAGCGGACACTGAAGCTTTCTTT.

This clonotype was recorded at least ten times. This rearrangement joins TRBV6-5 to TRBJ1-1; no definite D call. CDR3 size: 11 residues. Trimming pared 6 bases from V and 7 bases from J, leaving 9 bases between. The germline gives CDR1 MNHEY, CDR2 SVGAGI. The CDR3 loop reads CASSRTVEAFF. The CDR3 nucleotides read TGTGCCAGCAGCCGGACGGTTGAAGCTTTCTTT.